This T cell receptor (beta chain) emerged from a study of metastatic and nonmetastatic thyroid tumors. Study-level information: Repertoires from blood and tumor or nodule tissue of malignant and benign thyroid patients were compared.

Before thyroid surgery, none of the patients had received any treatment. Germline CDR1 reads DFQATT; CDR2 reads SNEGSKA (reference sequence). The V and J ends lost 2 bases and 5 bases respectively, with 12 bases between them. CDR3 length: 13 residues. Study processing details: Differences in CDR3 between clinicopathological groups were drawn on to build a classifier intended to discriminate distant-metastatic papillary thyroid cancer patients. Through MiXCR, TCRdb re-clonotyped the PCR reads. The V and J calls here are based on TCRdb, not the publication. The repertoire has around 50,000 clones, 25% to 30% of them found once; the top ten carry 15%.

Source material: blood. The source is a female donor with papillary thyroid cancer or a benign thyroid nodule (not recorded which). Some clones in this sample may be carry-over from other donors' samples. The chain joins TRBV20-1 to TRBJ1-2; unclear D gene. The CDR3 DNA sequence: TGCAGTGCTAGATCTGAGATCAGATATGGCTACACCTTC. Translation gives CSARSEIRYGYTF.